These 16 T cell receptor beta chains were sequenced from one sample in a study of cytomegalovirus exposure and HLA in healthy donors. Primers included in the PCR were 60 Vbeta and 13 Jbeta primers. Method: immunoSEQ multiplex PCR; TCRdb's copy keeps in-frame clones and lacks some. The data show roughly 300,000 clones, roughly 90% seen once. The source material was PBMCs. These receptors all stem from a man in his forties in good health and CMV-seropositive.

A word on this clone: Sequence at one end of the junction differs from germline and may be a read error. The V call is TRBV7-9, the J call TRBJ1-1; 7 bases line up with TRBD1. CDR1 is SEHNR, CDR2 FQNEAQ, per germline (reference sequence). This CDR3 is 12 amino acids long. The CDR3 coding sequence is TGTTCCAGCAGCTTGGGGGACAGAGGAGCTTTCTTT. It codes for CSSSLGDRGAFF.

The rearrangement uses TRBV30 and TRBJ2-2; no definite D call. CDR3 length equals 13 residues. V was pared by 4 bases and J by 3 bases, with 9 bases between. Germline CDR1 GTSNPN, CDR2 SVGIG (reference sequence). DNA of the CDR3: TGTGCCTGGATGGAACAGCACACCGGGGAGCTGTTTTTT. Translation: CAWMEQHTGELFF.

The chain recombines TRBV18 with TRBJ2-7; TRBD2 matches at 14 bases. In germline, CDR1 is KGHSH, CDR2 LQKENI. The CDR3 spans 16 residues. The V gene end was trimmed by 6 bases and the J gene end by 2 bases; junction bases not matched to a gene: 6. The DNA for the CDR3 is TGTGCCAGCTCCCTAGGGACTAGCGGGGGCGCCTACGAGCAGTACTTC. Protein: CASSLGTSGGAYEQYF.

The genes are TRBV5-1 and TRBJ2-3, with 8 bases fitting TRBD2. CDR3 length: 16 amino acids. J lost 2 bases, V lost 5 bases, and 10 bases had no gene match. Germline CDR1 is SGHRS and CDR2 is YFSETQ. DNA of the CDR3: TGCGCCAGCAGACCCCGGGGGGGTACAAACACAGATACGCAGTATTTT. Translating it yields CASRPRGGTNTDTQYF.

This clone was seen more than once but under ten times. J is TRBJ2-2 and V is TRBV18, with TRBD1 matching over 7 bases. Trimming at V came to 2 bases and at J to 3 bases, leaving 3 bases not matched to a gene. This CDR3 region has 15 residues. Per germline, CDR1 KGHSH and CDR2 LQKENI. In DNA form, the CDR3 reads TGTGCCAGCTCACCAAGGGGGCACGACACCGGGGAGCTGTTTTTT. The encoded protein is CASSPRGHDTGELFF.

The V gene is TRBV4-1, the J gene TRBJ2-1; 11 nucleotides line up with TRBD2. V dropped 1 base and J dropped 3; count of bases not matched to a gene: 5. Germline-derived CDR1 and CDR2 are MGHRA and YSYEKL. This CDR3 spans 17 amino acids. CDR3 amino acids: CASSQGFGTSGYNEQFF. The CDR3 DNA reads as TGCGCCAGCAGCCAAGGTTTTGGGACTAGCGGCTACAATGAGCAGTTCTTC.

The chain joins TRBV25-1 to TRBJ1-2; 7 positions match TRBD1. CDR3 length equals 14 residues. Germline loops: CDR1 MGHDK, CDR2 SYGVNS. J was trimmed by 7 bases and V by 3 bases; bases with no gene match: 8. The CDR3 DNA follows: TGTGCCAGCAGTGATCTTAGGGGGCTCGGTGGCTACACCTTC. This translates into CASSDLRGLGGYTF.

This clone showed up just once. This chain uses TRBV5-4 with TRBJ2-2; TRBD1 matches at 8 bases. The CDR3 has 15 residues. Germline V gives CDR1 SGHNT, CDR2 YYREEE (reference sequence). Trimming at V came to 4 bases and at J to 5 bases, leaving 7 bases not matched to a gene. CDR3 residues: CASSPSGGATGELFF. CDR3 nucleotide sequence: TGTGCCAGCAGCCCGTCAGGGGGCGCGACCGGGGAGCTGTTTTTT.

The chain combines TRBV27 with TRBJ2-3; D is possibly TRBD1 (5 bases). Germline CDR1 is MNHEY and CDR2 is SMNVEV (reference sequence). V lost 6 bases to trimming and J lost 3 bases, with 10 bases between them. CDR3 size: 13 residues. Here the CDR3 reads CASRQAGTDTQYF. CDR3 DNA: TGTGCCAGCAGACAGGCAGGGACAGATACGCAGTATTTT.

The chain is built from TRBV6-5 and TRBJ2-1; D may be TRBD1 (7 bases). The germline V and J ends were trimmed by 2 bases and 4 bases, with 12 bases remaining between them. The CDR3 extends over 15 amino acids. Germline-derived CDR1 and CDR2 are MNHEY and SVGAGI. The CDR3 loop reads CASSYGQGGYNEQFF. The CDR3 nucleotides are TGTGCCAGCAGTTACGGGCAGGGGGGATACAATGAGCAGTTCTTC.

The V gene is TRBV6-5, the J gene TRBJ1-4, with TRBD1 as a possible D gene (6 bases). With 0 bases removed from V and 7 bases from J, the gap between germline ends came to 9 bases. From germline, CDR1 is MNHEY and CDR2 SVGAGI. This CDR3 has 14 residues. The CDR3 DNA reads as TGTGCCAGCAGTTACTCGACAGGTAGTGAAAAACTGTTTTTT. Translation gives CASSYSTGSEKLFF.

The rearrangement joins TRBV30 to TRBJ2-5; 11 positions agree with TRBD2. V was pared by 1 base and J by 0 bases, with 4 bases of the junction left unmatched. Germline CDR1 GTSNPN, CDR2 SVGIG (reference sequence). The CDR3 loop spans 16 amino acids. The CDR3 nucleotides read TGTGCCTGGAGTGGGGGGACTAGCGGATACCAAGAGACCCAGTACTTC. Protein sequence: CAWSGGTSGYQETQYF.

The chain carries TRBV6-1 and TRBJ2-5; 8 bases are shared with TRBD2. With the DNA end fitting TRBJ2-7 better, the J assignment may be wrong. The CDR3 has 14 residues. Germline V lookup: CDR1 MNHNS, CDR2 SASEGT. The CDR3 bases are TGTGCCAGCCGGTCGATAGCGGGGCTCTACGAGCAGTACTTC. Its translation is CASRSIAGLYEQYF.

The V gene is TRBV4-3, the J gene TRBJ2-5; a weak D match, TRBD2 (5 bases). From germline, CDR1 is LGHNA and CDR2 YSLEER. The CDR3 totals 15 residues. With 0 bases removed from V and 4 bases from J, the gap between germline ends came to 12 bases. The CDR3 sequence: CASSQDTLDGETQYF. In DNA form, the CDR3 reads TGCGCCAGCAGCCAAGATACACTAGATGGAGAGACCCAGTACTTC.

CDR3 DNA: TGTGCCAGCAGCGCACACGTCCGGGCGGGACGCTACAATGAGCAGTTCTTC. Translated: CASSAHVRAGRYNEQFF. The gene calls are TRBV7-3 and TRBJ2-1, with D tentatively TRBD2 (6 bases). The V and J ends lost 5 bases and 3 bases respectively, with 20 bases between them. Germline CDR1 and CDR2: SGHTA and FQGTGA. This CDR3 is built from 17 residues.

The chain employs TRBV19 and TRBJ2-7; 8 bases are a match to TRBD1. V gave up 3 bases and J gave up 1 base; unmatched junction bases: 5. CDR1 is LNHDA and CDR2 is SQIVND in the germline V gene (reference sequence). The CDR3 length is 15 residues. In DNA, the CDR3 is TGTGCCAGTAGTATTTTGGACAGGGTTTCCTACGAGCAGTACTTC. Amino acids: CASSILDRVSYEQYF. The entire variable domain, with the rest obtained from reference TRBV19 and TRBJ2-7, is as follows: DGGITQSPKYLFRKEGQNVTLSCEQNLNHDAMYWYRQDPGQGLRLIYYSQIVNDFQKGDIAEGYSVSREKKESFPLTVTSAQKNPTAFYLCASSILDRVSYEQYFGPGTRLTVT.